The 12 T cell receptor beta chains listed next were all sequenced from one sample in a study of blood T cell repertoires in COVID-19. Measured with immunoSEQ multiplex PCR; TCRdb has only the in-frame clones, and not every one. Of 150,000 to 200,000 clones in the sample, 86% are singletons; the top ten hold just under 25%. The sequencing sample was made of PBMCs or T cells enriched from blood (not recorded which). The receptors derive from a woman in her 40s in a cohort exposed to, infected with or recovered from COVID-19 (not recorded which).

V gene TRBV10-3 combines with J gene TRBJ1-1; 10 nucleotides match TRBD1. CDR1 and CDR2 (germline): ENHRY, SYGVKD. The CDR3 extends over 13 amino acids. Trimming at V came to 6 bases and at J to 4 bases, leaving 2 bases not matched to a gene. Written as DNA, the CDR3 is TGTGCCATCAGGGGGACAGGGGCCACTGAAGCTTTCTTT. It yields the protein CAIRGTGATEAFF.

The V call is TRBV24-1, the J call TRBJ2-3; TRBD2 aligns across 13 bases. After removal of 4 bases from V and 3 bases from J, the junction contained 12 bases not matched to a gene. CDR3 length equals 19 residues. Germline V gene sequence: CDR1 KGHDR, CDR2 SFDVKD. CDR3 sequence: CATSEGGTSGTRRTDTQYF. The CDR3 bases are TGTGCCACCAGTGAGGGGGGGACTAGCGGGACTCGGAGGACAGATACGCAGTATTTT.

The V call is TRBV6-6, the J call TRBJ2-2; 10 bases agree with TRBD2. V was pared by 2 bases and J by 6 bases, with 0 bases of the junction left unmatched. The CDR3 consists of 14 residues. The germline CDR1 and CDR2 sequences are MNHNY and SVGAGI (reference sequence). The CDR3 loop reads CASSYTSGAGELFF. CDR3 DNA sequence: TGTGCCAGCAGTTACACTAGCGGGGCCGGGGAGCTGTTTTTT.

This chain joins TRBV9 and TRBJ2-2; D is unclear. From germline, CDR1 is SGDLS and CDR2 YYNGEE. CDR3 length equals 13 residues. V was pared by 0 bases and J by 6 bases, with 6 bases between. The CDR3 DNA is TGTGCCAGCAGCGTAGGCCGGGCCGGGGAGCTGTTTTTT. Protein product: CASSVGRAGELFF.

In this sample, this clone turned up a few times. The rearrangement uses TRBV5-6 and TRBJ1-1; D unresolved. Between the trimmed V and J ends, which lost 5 bases and 3 bases, there was a span of 14 bases. The CDR3 is 14 amino acids. The germline CDR1 and CDR2 sequences are SGHDT and YYEEEE. CDR3 amino acids: CASRRLTRDTEAFF. The CDR3 coding sequence is TGTGCCAGCAGACGGTTGACTCGGGACACTGAAGCTTTCTTT.

This clone was counted ten times or more. V gene TRBV2 combines with J gene TRBJ2-7, with a tentative D call TRBD2 (6 bases). The CDR3 is 15 amino acids. The V and J ends lost 2 bases and 4 bases respectively, with 15 bases between them. Germline V gene sequence: CDR1 SNHLY, CDR2 FYNNEI. Here the CDR3 DNA reads TGTGCCAGCAGTGAATTTGGGGGGTTCGGGTACGAGCAGTACTTC. Protein: CASSEFGGFGYEQYF.

The chain is built from TRBV4-1 and TRBJ2-1; no clear D gene. Trimming took off 2 bases at V and 5 bases at J, with 4 bases between the two ends. From germline, CDR1 is MGHRA and CDR2 YSYEKL. This CDR3 contains 12 residues. The CDR3 DNA is TGCGCCAGCAGCCAAAGAGACAATGAGCAGTTCTTC. It yields the protein CASSQRDNEQFF.

The rearrangement links TRBV19 to TRBJ1-2; D may be TRBD1 (5 bases). V was cut by 7 bases and J by 2 bases, with 11 bases left in between. There are 13 residues in the CDR3. Germline V gene data show CDR1 as LNHDA and CDR2 as SQIVND (reference sequence). The CDR3: CASTGLGNYGYTF. CDR3 sequence (DNA): TGTGCCAGTACGGGACTGGGGAACTATGGCTACACCTTC.

The rearrangement joins TRBV11-3 to TRBJ2-1, with a possible D match to TRBD2 (6 bases). V lost 5 bases and J lost 6, with 11 bases in between. CDR1 and CDR2 (germline): SGHNT, YENEEA. This CDR3 has 13 amino acids. The CDR3: CASSRMGGNEQFF. The CDR3 nucleotides are TGTGCCAGCAGCCGAATGGGGGGCAATGAGCAGTTCTTC.

The CDR3 DNA is TGTGCCAGCAGCCGAGCCCTAGCGGGAAGGGATACGCAGTATTTT. Amino acids: CASSRALAGRDTQYF. The chain uses TRBV6-5 and TRBJ2-3; 9 nucleotides agree with TRBD2. CDR1 is MNHEY and CDR2 is SVGAGI in the germline V gene. CDR3 length equals 15 residues. V gave up 6 bases and J gave up 6 bases; unmatched junction bases: 10.

The gene calls are TRBV7-8 and TRBJ1-3, with D uncertain. Germline CDR1 and CDR2: SGHVS and FQNEAQ. Between the trimmed V and J ends, which lost 5 bases and 7 bases, there was a span of 15 bases. The CDR3 sequence is 14 residues long. CDR3 nucleotide sequence: TGTGCCAGCAGCCTCACGGAGGTGGGGAACACCATATATTTT. Encoded protein: CASSLTEVGNTIYF.

The chain combines TRBV30 with TRBJ1-2, with TRBD1 as a possible D gene (5 bases). Looked up from germline, CDR1 is GTSNPN and CDR2 is SVGIG (reference sequence). CDR3 length equals 14 residues. The V end lost 4 bases, the J end lost 8 bases, and 20 bases lay between the germline ends. The CDR3 DNA follows: TGTGCCTGGACCGGGGGAGCCGCCAACTGGGGCTACACCTTC. As protein: CAWTGGAANWGYTF. Together with reference TRBV30 and TRBJ1-2, the CDR3 gives the full variable domain: SQTIHQWPATLVQPVGSPLSLECTVEGTSNPNLYWYRQAAGRGLQLLFYSVGIGQISSEVPQNLSASRPQDRQFILSSKKLLLSDSGFYLCAWTGGAANWGYTFGSGTRLTVV.